One and the same sample provided the 23 T cell receptor beta chains below, sequenced in a study of blood T cell repertoires in COVID-19. Profiling relied on immunoSEQ multiplex PCR, and the TCRdb table lists in-frame clones only, not all of them. This table holds around 190,000 clones, roughly nine tenths found once. Sample: peripheral blood. The receptors were sampled from a man aged 30 to 45 with acute or convalescent COVID-19.

This clone was detected only a few times. This chain uses TRBV16 with TRBJ1-2; the D is unclear. Germline V gene lookup returns CDR1 KGHSY and CDR2 FQNENV. Deletions cut 0 bases from V and 4 bases from J, with 15 bases between. The CDR3 consists of 16 residues. The CDR3 is CASSQSSLGSFYGYTF. The DNA for the CDR3 is TGTGCCAGCAGCCAATCTTCGCTAGGGAGTTTCTATGGCTACACCTTC.

This chain uses TRBV3-1 (or the pseudogene TRBV3-2) with TRBJ2-1, with 9 bases that match TRBD2. Germline trimming cut 2 bases from V and 2 bases from J; bases unmatched to any gene: 7. Germline values: CDR1 LGHDT, CDR2 YNNKEL (reference sequence). The CDR3 is 17 amino acids. CDR3 amino acids: CASSQLGGGRAYNEQFF. CDR3 DNA sequence: TGTGCCAGCAGCCAACTAGGGGGCGGGAGGGCCTACAATGAGCAGTTCTTC.

The chain combines TRBV5-5 with TRBJ1-2; D is unclear. Germline V gene sequence: CDR1 SGHKS, CDR2 YYEKEE (reference sequence). This CDR3 spans 17 amino acids. V shed 2 bases and J shed 2 bases, with 19 bases lying between them. CDR3 in DNA: TGTGCCAGCAGCTTTCGATCGGCGGTAGACTTAAACTATGGCTACACCTTC. Amino acids: CASSFRSAVDLNYGYTF.

The CDR3 is CASSTTSGGTTDTQYF. CDR3 DNA sequence: TGTGCCAGCTCCACGACTAGCGGGGGGACCACAGATACGCAGTATTTT. The V call is TRBV18, the J call TRBJ2-3; 13 bases are shared with TRBD2. CDR3 length: 16 amino acids. Germline-derived CDR1 and CDR2 are KGHSH and LQKENI. V gave up 6 bases and J gave up 2 bases; unmatched junction bases: 5.

This clone has just one count. The CDR3, as DNA: TGTGCCAGCAGCCCACAGGGACAGGGGGCCCTTAATTCACCCCTCCACTTT. This sequence encodes CASSPQGQGALNSPLHF. The chain couples TRBV13 to TRBJ1-6; 12 bases are shared with TRBD1. Germline CDR1 and CDR2: PRHDT and FYEKMQ (reference sequence). This CDR3 contains 17 residues. Trimming cost V 5 bases and J 6 bases; bases outside gene matches: 8.

Here the CDR3 reads CASSQELFRAGSTEAFF. CDR3 DNA sequence: TGCGCCAGCAGCCAAGAGCTGTTCCGCGCAGGGTCCACTGAAGCTTTCTTT. J is TRBJ1-1 and V is TRBV4-1, with D possibly matching TRBD1 (5 bases). The V end lost 0 bases, the J end lost 4 bases, and 18 bases lay between the germline ends. This CDR3 comprises 17 residues. Germline CDR1 reads MGHRA; CDR2 reads YSYEKL.

The CDR3 DNA reads as TGTGCCAGCAGCGCCCAACAGAACAGGGATGGCTACACCTTC. This encodes CASSAQQNRDGYTF. The chain joins TRBV7-2 to TRBJ1-2, with TRBD1 as a possible D gene (6 bases). The CDR3 totals 14 residues. V lost 5 bases and J lost 6, with 16 bases in between. Germline V gives CDR1 SGHTA, CDR2 FQGNSA.

V usage is TRBV19 and J usage is TRBJ2-5; TRBD2 aligns across 13 bases. The length of the CDR3 is 16 residues. Trimming took 6 bases from V and 5 from J; bases not matched to a gene: 9. Per the germline V gene, CDR1 is LNHDA and CDR2 is SQIVND (reference sequence). CDR3 loop: CASRNPGLAGVETQYF. The CDR3 DNA sequence: TGTGCCAGTAGAAACCCCGGACTAGCGGGAGTGGAGACCCAGTACTTC.

The chain combines TRBV5-1 with TRBJ1-2; 9 nucleotides match TRBD1. The CDR3 length is 15 residues. From germline, CDR1 is SGHRS and CDR2 YFSETQ. V trimming: 3 bases; J trimming: 8 bases; junction bases outside the gene matches: 11. This CDR3 reads CASSSTGTGTRGYTF. CDR3 nucleotides: TGCGCCAGCAGCTCGACCGGGACAGGGACTCGCGGCTACACCTTC.

The rearrangement joins TRBV2 to TRBJ2-7; D call uncertain. The CDR3 covers 15 residues. Trimming shortened V by 2 bases and J by 4 bases, and 15 bases separated the two germline ends. Germline values: CDR1 SNHLY, CDR2 FYNNEI. CDR3 sequence (DNA): TGTGCCAGCAGTGAATGGGTTATCGGAGTGTACGAGCAGTACTTC. This encodes CASSEWVIGVYEQYF.

The chain joins TRBV25-1 to TRBJ1-6, with 7 bases identical to TRBD1. After removal of 3 bases from V and 8 bases from J, the junction contained 10 bases not matched to a gene. CDR1 is MGHDK and CDR2 is SYGVNS in the germline V gene. This CDR3 has 16 residues. This CDR3 is CASSDDYRGGYSPLHF. CDR3 bases: TGTGCCAGCAGTGATGACTACAGGGGAGGTTATTCACCCCTCCACTTT.

The chain joins TRBV6-5 to TRBJ2-3; possible D gene TRBD2, 6 bases. This CDR3 is 13 amino acids long. The germline gives CDR1 MNHEY, CDR2 SVGAGI. The V gene lost 2 bases and the J gene lost 6 bases, with 9 bases spanning the gap. The CDR3 DNA follows: TGTGCCAGCAGTTACCGGCTAGCGGATACGCAGTATTTT. Protein: CASSYRLADTQYF.

This clone was seen only once. The gene calls are TRBV9 and TRBJ2-3; 7 positions match TRBD2. The CDR3 sequence is 14 residues long. Germline CDR1 and CDR2: SGDLS and YYNGEE. V shed 3 bases, J shed 5 bases, and the junction held 6 bases outside the gene matches. This CDR3 reads CASSERTRIDTQYF. The CDR3 nucleotides read TGTGCCAGCAGCGAAAGGACTAGGATAGATACGCAGTATTTT.

The chain couples TRBV5-1 to TRBJ1-6; D perhaps matches TRBD1 (6 bases). Per the germline V gene, CDR1 is SGHRS and CDR2 is YFSETQ. The CDR3 sequence is 15 residues long. The ends were cut back, 4 bases at V and 8 bases at J, with 16 bases in the middle. The CDR3 coding sequence is TGCGCCAGCAGCACCGACCGGGACATCTATTCACCCCTCCACTTT. It specifies CASSTDRDIYSPLHF.

The chain couples TRBV5-1 to TRBJ1-2, with no clear D. This CDR3 has 14 residues. V dropped 3 bases and J dropped 0 bases, with 9 bases sitting between them. Germline lookup yields CDR1 SGHRS and CDR2 YFSETQ. CDR3 sequence (DNA): TGCGCCAGCAGCTCATCGGGGACTAACTATGGCTACACCTTC. This encodes CASSSSGTNYGYTF.

The genes are TRBV3-1 (or the pseudogene TRBV3-2) and TRBJ2-1; D is perhaps TRBD2 (5 bases). The germline V and J ends were trimmed by 1 base and 5 bases, with 15 bases remaining between them. CDR1 LGHDT and CDR2 YNNKEL come from the germline V gene (reference sequence). CDR3 length: 16 amino acids. CDR3 loop: CASSQGPGGGNNEQFF. CDR3 nucleotide sequence: TGTGCCAGCAGCCAAGGACCTGGCGGAGGAAACAATGAGCAGTTCTTC.

The chain employs TRBV19 and TRBJ1-2; tentative D call: TRBD1 (6 bases). Trimming took off 5 bases at V and 4 bases at J, with 14 bases between the two ends. From germline, CDR1 is LNHDA and CDR2 SQIVND (reference sequence). The CDR3 consists of 14 residues. The CDR3 DNA follows: TGTGCCAGTAGTTATCTTGGACAGAGCTATGGCTACACCTTC. Amino acids: CASSYLGQSYGYTF.

The chain is built from TRBV28 and TRBJ1-5, with a possible D match to TRBD1 (6 bases). The CDR3 loop spans 16 amino acids. Per the germline V gene, CDR1 is MDHEN and CDR2 is SYDVKM. Deletions cut 6 bases from V and 5 bases from J, with 20 bases between. The CDR3 sequence: CASSPLQGKVDQPQHF. The CDR3 DNA sequence: TGTGCCAGCAGCCCACTACAGGGAAAGGTGGATCAGCCCCAGCATTTT.

This clone showed up just a few times. The chain combines TRBV6-1 with TRBJ2-2; TRBD2 agrees at 11 bases. Germline CDR1 is MNHNS and CDR2 is SASEGT. J gave up 5 bases and V 4 bases, and 6 bases lay outside the gene matches. The CDR3 spans 16 residues. CDR3 loop: CASSVSGRAATGELFF. The CDR3 DNA is TGTGCCAGCAGTGTTAGCGGGAGGGCGGCGACCGGGGAGCTGTTTTTT.

This rearrangement joins TRBV5-1 to TRBJ2-2; D unresolved. Trimming pared 0 bases from V and 2 bases from J, leaving 8 bases between. The CDR3 contains 15 residues. Germline CDR1 SGHRS, CDR2 YFSETQ. The CDR3 DNA follows: TGCGCCAGCAGCTTGGATCTCTTTAACACCGGGGAGCTGTTTTTT. Protein: CASSLDLFNTGELFF.

The chain has TRBV28 and TRBJ1-3, with D perhaps matching TRBD1 (5 bases). Trimming pared 3 bases from V and 0 bases from J, leaving 15 bases between. The CDR3 spans 17 residues. Germline values: CDR1 MDHEN, CDR2 SYDVKM. The CDR3, as DNA: TGTGCCAGCAGTTTTAAGGCCACAGGCTACTCTGGAAACACCATATATTTT. Its translation is CASSFKATGYSGNTIYF.

This clone has just a few counts. The chain uses TRBV4-2 and TRBJ1-6; 7 bases align to TRBD1. This CDR3 region has 16 residues. The V and J ends lost 2 bases and 8 bases, in that order; junction bases with no gene match: 9. Germline CDR1 LGHNA, CDR2 YNFKEQ. Written as DNA, the CDR3 is TGTGCCAGCAGCCAAACGACAGGGTCGGTCGATTCACCCCTCCACTTT. Translated: CASSQTTGSVDSPLHF.

The chain employs TRBV6-5 and TRBJ1-1; D is uncertain. Between the trimmed V and J ends, which lost 6 bases and 1 base, there was a span of 15 bases. The germline V gene encodes CDR1 MNHEY and CDR2 SVGAGI. CDR3 length: 15 residues. CDR3 coding DNA: TGTGCCAGCAGCTCACCCGCAGGCTCGAACACTGAAGCTTTCTTT. Translated, it gives CASSSPAGSNTEAFF.